The TCR beta chain described here comes from a study of CD8+ T cells in alopecia areata. Across the whole study: Using the percentage of affected scalp area, treated patients' severity was scored.

The treatment denotes: oral pan-JAK inhibitor, 5-10 mg twice daily. This CDR3 region has 16 residues. Germline lookup yields CDR1 LNHDA and CDR2 SQIVND (reference sequence). V lost 5 bases to trimming and J lost 10 bases; unmatched junction nucleotides: 18. cDNA serving as the sequencing template came from extracted, reverse transcribed RNA. Using immunoSEQ multiplex PCR, the repertoire was profiled, and TCRdb retains in-frame clones only, with some absent. The table has approximately 200,000 clones, 40% to 55% seen once. The V call is TRBV19, the J call TRBJ2-7; 9 nucleotides line up with TRBD2. This specimen was CD4+ T cells sorted from blood, taken at approximately week 36, from a patient treated with tofacitinib. This TCR derives from a human donor with alopecia areata. The CDR3 protein is CASSAQSPGTSFVQYF. The DNA of the CDR3 is TGTGCCAGTAGTGCGCAGAGTCCCGGGACTAGCTTCGTTCAGTACTTC.